Shown below are 32 T cell receptor beta chains from a single sample sequenced in a study of technical replicates of blood from a handful of donors. Clones were read by immunoSEQ multiplex PCR, and TCRdb kept only the in-frame ones, dropping some. Of approximately 69,000 clones listed, 95% to 97% are singletons. The sample was T cells isolated from PBMCs. All receptors come from a human donor in good health.

This rearrangement joins TRBV18 to TRBJ1-1; a weak D match, TRBD1 (5 bases). V shed 0 bases and J shed 1 base, with 15 bases lying between them. Germline values: CDR1 KGHSH, CDR2 LQKENI. CDR3 length: 17 amino acids. The CDR3 sequence is CASSPPSGGGGNTEAFF. The CDR3, as DNA: TGTGCCAGCTCACCACCGTCCGGGGGTGGTGGGAACACTGAAGCTTTCTTT.

V gene TRBV7-9 combines with J gene TRBJ2-3; unclear D gene. Looked up from germline, CDR1 is SEHNR and CDR2 is FQNEAQ (reference sequence). CDR3 length: 14 amino acids. Trimming took 3 bases from V and 6 from J, leaving 13 bases between them. The CDR3 DNA reads TGTGCCAGCAGCTTCGAGATCTCTCGGGATACGCAGTATTTT. As protein: CASSFEISRDTQYF.

This rearrangement joins TRBV2 to TRBJ2-7; D ambiguous. Germline assignment: CDR1 SNHLY and CDR2 FYNNEI. Trimming stripped 6 bases from V and 3 bases from J, with 6 bases between. The CDR3 has 11 residues. CDR3: CASRVSYEQYF. Here the CDR3 DNA reads TGTGCCAGCAGGGTGAGCTACGAGCAGTACTTC.

This clone was detected only once. This chain links TRBV23-1 with TRBJ2-7, with TRBD2 identical over 7 bases. TRBV23-1 is sorted into the ORF group, with uncertain function. V dropped 7 bases and J dropped 6; count of bases not matched to a gene: 18. The length of the CDR3 is 16 residues. This CDR3 reads CASNPHPGGGRGEQYF. In DNA, the CDR3 is TGCGCCAGCAACCCTCACCCTGGGGGGGGTAGGGGCGAGCAGTACTTC.

The rearrangement uses TRBV6-1 and TRBJ1-2; D remains unclear. The CDR3 contains 9 residues. Between the trimmed V and J ends, which lost 6 bases and 11 bases, there was a span of 7 bases. Germline values: CDR1 MNHNS, CDR2 SASEGT. The CDR3 sequence is CASRAQYTF. In DNA form, the CDR3 reads TGTGCCAGCAGGGCCCAATACACCTTC.

The chain carries TRBV15 and TRBJ2-7; possibly TRBD1 for D (6 bases). Germline CDR1 LNHNV, CDR2 YYDKDF (reference sequence). V gave up 0 bases and J gave up 3 bases, with 21 bases separating them. The CDR3 spans 18 residues. In nucleotides, the CDR3 is TGTGCCACCAGCAGAGATCGAGGGGGACCAGGGAACGTCTACGAGCAGTACTTC. Protein sequence: CATSRDRGGPGNVYEQYF.

A single count supports this clone. Here the CDR3 DNA reads TGCGCCAGCAGCCAAGTATCCCTAGCCAGAGAGACCCAGTACTTC. This gives the protein CASSQVSLARETQYF. J is TRBJ2-5 and V is TRBV4-1; D is possibly TRBD2 (5 bases). The CDR3 contains 15 residues. V gave up 1 base and J gave up 4 bases, with 13 bases separating them. Germline V CDR1 and CDR2: MGHRA, YSYEKL.

The chain recombines TRBV11-2 with TRBJ1-3; no clear D gene. The CDR3 extends over 17 amino acids. Germline values: CDR1 SGHAT, CDR2 FQNNGV. Trimming took off 3 bases at V and 4 bases at J, with 19 bases between the two ends. The CDR3 protein is CASSFRRGVSGGNTIYF. In nucleotides, the CDR3 is TGTGCCAGCAGCTTCCGCCGCGGGGTATCAGGCGGAAACACCATATATTTT.

The rearrangement links TRBV13 to TRBJ2-1, with 7 bases lining up with TRBD2. V shed 3 bases, J shed 7 bases, and the junction held 12 bases outside the gene matches. CDR3 length: 16 amino acids. Germline V CDR1 and CDR2: PRHDT, FYEKMQ (reference sequence). The CDR3 nucleotides are TGTGCCAGCAGCTTCTCCAGACTAGCCGGCACGAATGAGCAGTTCTTC. This gives the protein CASSFSRLAGTNEQFF. The complete variable domain, with remaining parts taken from reference TRBV13 and TRBJ2-1, reads AAGVIQSPRHLIKEKRETATLKCYPIPRHDTVYWYQQGPGQDPQFLISFYEKMQSDKGSIPDRFSAQQFSDYHSELNMSSLELGDSALYFCASSFSRLAGTNEQFFGPGTRLTVL.

The chain combines TRBV6-5 with TRBJ1-4, with D possibly matching TRBD1 (6 bases). V shed 6 bases and J shed 4 bases, with 12 bases lying between them. CDR1 and CDR2 from the germline V gene are MNHEY and SVGAGI. The CDR3 runs 14 residues. The CDR3: CASRRQANNEKLFF. The CDR3 DNA reads as TGTGCCAGCAGGAGACAGGCCAATAATGAAAAACTGTTTTTT.

Only one count was recorded for this clone. The chain has TRBV4-1 and TRBJ2-6; perhaps TRBD1 as D (6 bases). Germline lookup yields CDR1 MGHRA and CDR2 YSYEKL. The CDR3 runs 17 residues. V lost 1 base, J lost 0 bases, and 10 bases lay in between. The CDR3 nucleotides are TGCGCCAGCAGCCAAGGACAGGCGAACTCTGGGGCCAACGTCCTGACTTTC. Its translation is CASSQGQANSGANVLTF.

The V and J genes are TRBV5-4 and TRBJ2-1; D is possibly TRBD1 (6 bases). This CDR3 contains 15 residues. V dropped 4 bases and J dropped 8 bases, with 19 bases sitting between them. CDR1 is SGHNT, CDR2 YYREEE, per germline (reference sequence). The DNA of the CDR3 is TGTGCCAGCAGCCTTAACCTTGACAGGTCGGATGAGCAGTTCTTC. Amino acids: CASSLNLDRSDEQFF.

The CDR3 reads CASSPGQGEKLFF. CDR3 bases: TGCGCCAGCAGCCCCGGACAGGGTGAAAAACTGTTTTTT. This chain connects TRBV5-1 to TRBJ1-4; 8 positions agree with TRBD1. Germline trimming cut 4 bases from V and 7 bases from J; bases unmatched to any gene: 3. This CDR3 region has 13 residues. Germline CDR1 is SGHRS and CDR2 is YFSETQ.

The gene calls are TRBV19 and TRBJ2-1; 7 nucleotides align to TRBD2. With 2 bases clipped from V and 9 bases from J, the junction kept 10 bases outside the gene matches. Germline assignment: CDR1 LNHDA and CDR2 SQIVND (reference sequence). The CDR3 contains 15 residues. CDR3 region: CASSIWLGGEGEQFF. The CDR3 DNA is TGTGCCAGTAGTATATGGCTGGGAGGGGAGGGTGAGCAGTTCTTC.

The gene calls are TRBV13 and TRBJ2-7; a possible D gene is TRBD1 (6 bases). Germline V gene lookup returns CDR1 PRHDT and CDR2 FYEKMQ (reference sequence). V was cut by 7 bases and J by 5 bases, with 12 bases left in between. The CDR3 totals 12 residues. The CDR3 sequence is CASTGQGNEQYF. CDR3 sequence (DNA): TGTGCCAGCACGGGCCAGGGGAACGAGCAGTACTTC.

The table lists this clone with a few counts. The J gene is TRBJ1-2, the V gene TRBV10-2, with a possible D match to TRBD1 (6 bases). Germline V CDR1 and CDR2: WSHSY, SAAADI. CDR3 length: 14 amino acids. V was cut by 5 bases and J by 8 bases, with 18 bases left in between. CDR3 in DNA: TGCGCCAGCAGTAGCGGCAGGGGTTACGGCGGCTACACCTTC. It codes for CASSSGRGYGGYTF.

This rearrangement joins TRBV27 to TRBJ2-7; no clear D gene. Germline V CDR1 and CDR2: MNHEY, SMNVEV (reference sequence). The CDR3 contains 13 residues. Between the trimmed V and J ends, which lost 3 bases and 2 bases, there was a span of 8 bases. The CDR3 DNA reads as TGTGCCAGCAGTTTCACCAACACCTACGAGCAGTACTTC. Translation gives CASSFTNTYEQYF.

This clone was observed a single time. The genes are TRBV5-1 and TRBJ1-1, with D hard to call. Looked up from germline, CDR1 is SGHRS and CDR2 is YFSETQ. This CDR3 is 16 amino acids long. The V gene lost 0 bases and the J gene lost 0 bases, with 12 bases spanning the gap. CDR3 sequence (DNA): TGCGCCAGCAGCTTGGCTGTCCTCAGTATGAACACTGAAGCTTTCTTT. Translating it yields CASSLAVLSMNTEAFF.

V gene TRBV2 combines with J gene TRBJ2-7; TRBD2 is a possible D gene (6 bases). CDR1 SNHLY and CDR2 FYNNEI come from the germline V gene. The CDR3 extends over 13 amino acids. Trimming cost V 6 bases and J 2 bases, with 11 bases left between them. The CDR3 DNA reads as TGTGCCAGCAGGGAGGGACTTGCCTACGAGCAGTACTTC. Its protein is CASREGLAYEQYF.

The rearrangement joins TRBV2 to TRBJ2-3; TRBD1 matches 7 bases. This CDR3 has 13 residues. With V trimmed by 9 bases and J by 0 bases, 3 bases remained unmatched. Germline CDR1 reads SNHLY; CDR2 reads FYNNEI. This CDR3 is CARQGSSTDTQYF. In nucleotides, the CDR3 is TGTGCCAGACAGGGGTCTAGCACAGATACGCAGTATTTT.

CDR3 bases: TGTGCCAGCAGTGAAGTAGCGGGGGTACGGGTAGATACGCAGTATTTT. This gives the protein CASSEVAGVRVDTQYF. The chain employs TRBV6-1 and TRBJ2-3, with 9 positions matching TRBD2. J was trimmed by 5 bases and V by 1 base; bases with no gene match: 7. This CDR3 has 16 residues. CDR1 and CDR2 (germline): MNHNS, SASEGT.

This CDR3 is CASSESTNYGYTF. The CDR3 region has the DNA TGTGCCAGCAGTGAGTCTACGAACTATGGCTACACCTTC. The chain joins TRBV2 to TRBJ1-2, with D hard to call. Germline loops: CDR1 SNHLY, CDR2 FYNNEI. V shed 3 bases and J shed 2 bases, with 7 bases lying between them. This CDR3 has 13 amino acids.

This clone was counted once. This chain connects TRBV6-1 to TRBJ1-2, with a tentative D call TRBD1 (6 bases). With 1 base removed from V and 4 bases from J, the gap between germline ends came to 13 bases. The V gene's germline CDR1 is MNHNS and CDR2 SASEGT. The CDR3 consists of 15 residues. CDR3 amino acids: CASSEGASRGYGYTF. The CDR3 region has the DNA TGTGCCAGCAGTGAAGGGGCGAGCAGGGGCTATGGCTACACCTTC.

The V call is TRBV11-2, the J call TRBJ2-7, with 11 bases lining up with TRBD2. The germline V gene has CDR1 SGHAT and CDR2 FQNNGV. The CDR3 contains 17 residues. Germline trimming cut 3 bases from V and 4 bases from J; bases unmatched to any gene: 11. CDR3 amino acids: CASSFARTSGRRYEQYF. CDR3 coding DNA: TGTGCCAGCAGCTTCGCCCGTACTAGCGGGAGACGGTACGAGCAGTACTTC.

V usage is TRBV6-5 and J usage is TRBJ2-7; no reliable D call. Germline V gene data show CDR1 as MNHEY and CDR2 as SVGAGI. V lost 6 bases to trimming and J lost 0 bases, with 12 bases between them. The CDR3 consists of 14 residues. CDR3 sequence (DNA): TGTGCCAGCAGCCCCGCCAGGCTCTCCTACGAGCAGTACTTC. This codes for CASSPARLSYEQYF.

The gene calls are TRBV6-4 and TRBJ2-7, with 10 positions matching TRBD1. V was pared by 6 bases and J by 10 bases, with 9 bases of the junction left unmatched. The CDR3 runs to 13 residues. Per the germline V gene, CDR1 is MRHNA and CDR2 is SNTAGT. DNA of the CDR3: TGTGCCAGCAGCGCCTCCGGGACAGGGGCCCAGTACTTC. Amino acid sequence: CASSASGTGAQYF.

This sequence joins TRBV11-2 and TRBJ2-7, with 8 bases identical to TRBD2. CDR1 is SGHAT, CDR2 FQNNGV, per germline. CDR3 size: 14 residues. Unmatched junction bases numbered 3, after V lost 4 bases and J lost 1 base. The CDR3 reads CASSWGLVSYEQYF. CDR3 DNA sequence: TGTGCCAGCAGCTGGGGACTAGTTTCCTACGAGCAGTACTTC.

V gene TRBV5-1 combines with J gene TRBJ2-3; TRBD2 matches 12 bases. The CDR3 extends over 19 amino acids. In germline, CDR1 is SGHRS, CDR2 YFSETQ. Germline trimming cut 0 bases from V and 3 bases from J; bases unmatched to any gene: 11. The CDR3 loop reads CASSLEPSGRAWSTDTQYF. In DNA, the CDR3 is TGCGCCAGCAGCTTGGAACCTAGCGGGAGGGCTTGGAGTACAGATACGCAGTATTTT.

The chain recombines TRBV27 with TRBJ2-2, with 10 positions matching TRBD1. The CDR3 extends over 14 amino acids. With V trimmed by 6 bases and J by 5 bases, 3 bases remained unmatched. The germline CDR1 and CDR2 sequences are MNHEY and SMNVEV (reference sequence). The CDR3 region is CASRTGGATGELFF. Here the CDR3 DNA reads TGTGCCAGCAGGACAGGGGGCGCAACCGGGGAGCTGTTTTTT.

This sequence joins TRBV25-1 and TRBJ2-1; D remains unclear. The V end lost 1 base, the J end lost 6 bases, and 16 bases lay between the germline ends. Germline CDR1 reads MGHDK; CDR2 reads SYGVNS. This CDR3 region has 16 residues. As DNA, the CDR3 is TGTGCCAGCAGTGAATTTCCGGCTCCCCCGGGCAATGAGCAGTTCTTC. This encodes CASSEFPAPPGNEQFF. Full variable domain (rest looked up from reference TRBV25-1 and TRBJ2-1): EADIYQTPRYLVIGTGKKITLECSQTMGHDKMYWYQQDPGMELHLIHYSYGVNSTEKGDLSSESTVSRIRTEHFPLTLESARPSHTSQYLCASSEFPAPPGNEQFFGPGTRLTVL.

The genes are TRBV6-1 and TRBJ2-7, with TRBD1 matching over 9 bases. The junction had 14 bases not matched to a gene; V was cut back by 2 bases and J by 3 bases. This CDR3 is built from 18 residues. CDR1 and CDR2 (germline): MNHNS, SASEGT. Written as DNA, the CDR3 is TGTGCCAGCAGTGAAATTTACGTGGAGACAGGGGGGGTCTACGAGCAGTACTTC. This codes for CASSEIYVETGGVYEQYF.

The chain has TRBV28 and TRBJ2-3; TRBD2 matches 9 bases. The CDR3 loop spans 16 amino acids. V lost 4 bases, J lost 0 bases, and 5 bases stayed unmatched. The germline V gene encodes CDR1 MDHEN and CDR2 SYDVKM. CDR3 coding DNA: TGTGCCAGCAGTTCTTCTAGCGGGACAAGCACAGATACGCAGTATTTT. The encoded protein is CASSSSSGTSTDTQYF.